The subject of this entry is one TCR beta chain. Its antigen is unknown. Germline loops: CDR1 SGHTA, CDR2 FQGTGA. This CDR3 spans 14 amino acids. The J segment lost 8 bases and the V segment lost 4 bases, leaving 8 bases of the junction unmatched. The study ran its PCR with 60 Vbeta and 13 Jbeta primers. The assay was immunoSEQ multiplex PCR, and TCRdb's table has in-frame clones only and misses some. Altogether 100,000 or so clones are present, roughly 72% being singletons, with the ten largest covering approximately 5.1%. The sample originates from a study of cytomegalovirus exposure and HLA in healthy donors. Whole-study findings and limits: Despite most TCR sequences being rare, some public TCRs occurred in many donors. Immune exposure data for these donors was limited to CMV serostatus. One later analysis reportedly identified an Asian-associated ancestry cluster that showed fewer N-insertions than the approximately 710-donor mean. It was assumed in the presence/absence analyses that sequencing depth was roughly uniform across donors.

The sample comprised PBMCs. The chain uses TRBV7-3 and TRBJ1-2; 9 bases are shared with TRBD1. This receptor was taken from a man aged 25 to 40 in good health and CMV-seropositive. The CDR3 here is CASSSDRGAGGYTF. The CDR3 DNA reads TGTGCCAGCAGCTCTGACAGGGGGGCCGGGGGCTACACCTTC.